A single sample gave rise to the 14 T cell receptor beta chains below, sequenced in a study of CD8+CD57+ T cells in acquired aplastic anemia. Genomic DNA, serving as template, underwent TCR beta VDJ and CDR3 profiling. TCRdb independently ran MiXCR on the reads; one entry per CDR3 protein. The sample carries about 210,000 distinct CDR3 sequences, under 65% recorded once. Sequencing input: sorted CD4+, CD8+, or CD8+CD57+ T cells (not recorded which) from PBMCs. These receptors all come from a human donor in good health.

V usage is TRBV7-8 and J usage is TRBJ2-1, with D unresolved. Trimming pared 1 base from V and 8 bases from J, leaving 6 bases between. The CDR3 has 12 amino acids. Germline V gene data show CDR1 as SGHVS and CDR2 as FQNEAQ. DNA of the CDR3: TGTGCCAGCAGCTTAGGGCGTTATGAGCAGTTCTTC. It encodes CASSLGRYEQFF.

The CDR3 loop reads CASERTGGSGELFF. The CDR3 DNA reads TGTGCCAGCGAGCGTACGGGGGGGTCCGGGGAGCTGTTTTTT. The chain combines TRBV9 with TRBJ2-2, with TRBD2 identical over 8 bases. Trimming removed 7 bases from V and 6 bases from J; junction bases left unmatched: 8. This CDR3 is built from 14 residues. Germline CDR1 is SGDLS and CDR2 is YYNGEE.

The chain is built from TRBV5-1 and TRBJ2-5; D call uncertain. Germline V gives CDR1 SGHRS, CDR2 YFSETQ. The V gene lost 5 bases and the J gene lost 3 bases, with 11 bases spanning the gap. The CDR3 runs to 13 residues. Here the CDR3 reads CASRAPIEETQYF. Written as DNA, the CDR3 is TGCGCCAGCAGGGCCCCAATTGAAGAGACCCAGTACTTC.

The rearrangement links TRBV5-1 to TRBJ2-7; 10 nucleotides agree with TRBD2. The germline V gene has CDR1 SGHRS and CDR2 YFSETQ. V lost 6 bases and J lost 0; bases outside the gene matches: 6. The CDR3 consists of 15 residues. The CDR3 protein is CASTSGSPSSYEQYF. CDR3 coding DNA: TGCGCCAGCACTAGCGGGAGTCCTAGCTCCTACGAGCAGTACTTC.

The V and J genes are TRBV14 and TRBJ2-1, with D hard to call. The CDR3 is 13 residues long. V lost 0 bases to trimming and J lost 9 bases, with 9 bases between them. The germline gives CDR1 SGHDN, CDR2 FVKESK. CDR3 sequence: CASSQDRLSEQFF. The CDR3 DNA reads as TGTGCCAGCAGCCAAGATCGACTTAGTGAGCAGTTCTTC.

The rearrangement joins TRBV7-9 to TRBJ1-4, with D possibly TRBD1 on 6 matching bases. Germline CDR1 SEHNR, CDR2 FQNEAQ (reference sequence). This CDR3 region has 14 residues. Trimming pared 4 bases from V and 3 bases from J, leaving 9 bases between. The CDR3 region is CASSSGASNEKLFF. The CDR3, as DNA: TGTGCCAGCAGCTCAGGGGCTTCTAATGAAAAACTGTTTTTT.

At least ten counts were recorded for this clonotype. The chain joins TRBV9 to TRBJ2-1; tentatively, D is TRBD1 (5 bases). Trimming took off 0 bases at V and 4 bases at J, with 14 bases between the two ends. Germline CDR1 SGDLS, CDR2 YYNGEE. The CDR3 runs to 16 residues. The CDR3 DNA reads TGTGCCAGCAGCGTAGGGATAGGACAAACTTACAATGAGCAGTTCTTC. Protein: CASSVGIGQTYNEQFF.

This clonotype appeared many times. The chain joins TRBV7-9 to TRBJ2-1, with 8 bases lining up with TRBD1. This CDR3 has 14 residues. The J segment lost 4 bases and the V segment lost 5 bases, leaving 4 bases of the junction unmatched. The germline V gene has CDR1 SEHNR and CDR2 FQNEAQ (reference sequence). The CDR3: CASSGQGSYNEQFF. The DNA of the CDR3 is TGTGCCAGCAGCGGACAGGGATCATACAATGAGCAGTTCTTC.

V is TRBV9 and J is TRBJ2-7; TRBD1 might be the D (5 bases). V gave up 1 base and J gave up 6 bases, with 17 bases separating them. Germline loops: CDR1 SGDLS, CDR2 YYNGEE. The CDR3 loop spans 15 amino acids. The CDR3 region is CASSVQGAEFSEQYF. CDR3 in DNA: TGTGCCAGCAGCGTACAAGGGGCGGAATTTAGCGAGCAGTACTTC.

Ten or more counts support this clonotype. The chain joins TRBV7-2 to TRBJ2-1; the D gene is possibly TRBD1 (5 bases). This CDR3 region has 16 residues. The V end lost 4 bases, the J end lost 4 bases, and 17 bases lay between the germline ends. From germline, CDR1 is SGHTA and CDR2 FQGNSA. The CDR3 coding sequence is TGTGCCAGCAGCTCCCTGTGGGGCGATAAGTACAATGAGCAGTTCTTC. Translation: CASSSLWGDKYNEQFF.

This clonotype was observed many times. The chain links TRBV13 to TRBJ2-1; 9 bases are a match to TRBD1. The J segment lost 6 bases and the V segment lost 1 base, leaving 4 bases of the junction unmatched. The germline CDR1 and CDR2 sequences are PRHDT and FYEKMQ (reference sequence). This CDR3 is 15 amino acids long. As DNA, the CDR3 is TGTGCCAGCAGCTTAGACAGGGGGCGCCCCAATGAGCAGTTCTTC. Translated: CASSLDRGRPNEQFF.

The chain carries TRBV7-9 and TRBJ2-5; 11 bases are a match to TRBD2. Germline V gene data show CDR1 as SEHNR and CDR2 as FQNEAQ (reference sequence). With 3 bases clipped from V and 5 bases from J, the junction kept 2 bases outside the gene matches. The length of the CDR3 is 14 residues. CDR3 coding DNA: TGTGCCAGCAGCTTTAGCGGGAGGGTGGAGACCCAGTACTTC. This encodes CASSFSGRVETQYF.

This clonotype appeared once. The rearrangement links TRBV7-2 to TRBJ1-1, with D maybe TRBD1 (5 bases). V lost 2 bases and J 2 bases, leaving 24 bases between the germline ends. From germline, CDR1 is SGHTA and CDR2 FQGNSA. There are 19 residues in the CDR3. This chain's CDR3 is CASSLLLRSLAGGNTEAFF. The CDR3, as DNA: TGTGCCAGCAGCTTATTATTACGTTCCTTGGCGGGGGGAAACACTGAAGCTTTCTTT.

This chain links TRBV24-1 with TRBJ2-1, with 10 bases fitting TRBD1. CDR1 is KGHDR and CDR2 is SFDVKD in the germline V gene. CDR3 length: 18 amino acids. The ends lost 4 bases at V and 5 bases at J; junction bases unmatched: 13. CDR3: CATSEPKGQGKRDNEQFF. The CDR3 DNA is TGTGCCACCAGTGAACCGAAGGGACAGGGGAAGAGGGACAATGAGCAGTTCTTC.